One TCR beta chain is described in this entry. Sequencing was performed with immunoSEQ multiplex PCR; in TCRdb, only in-frame clones are kept and a portion is missing. The data show some 150,000 clones, roughly 85% seen once. Germline assignment: CDR1 LNHNV and CDR2 YYDKDF (reference sequence). The CDR3 totals 14 residues. V lost 3 bases and J lost 3; bases outside the gene matches: 3. Time point given: baseline pretreatment blood. Treatment described: 15 Gy SBRT to primary tumor, nephrectomy 4 weeks later. Radiation-treated patients gave blood at baseline, week 2 and week 4. The tumor was a clear cell renal cell carcinoma. This specimen comes from a study of radiation and T cells in renal cell carcinoma.

This clonotype originated in a woman in her fifties or sixties with renal cell carcinoma. Sequenced here: blood, sampled from a patient whose treatment included radiotherapy and nephrectomy. The rearrangement joins TRBV15 to TRBJ2-5; 8 nucleotides align to TRBD2. The CDR3 protein is CATSSGGAEETQYF. CDR3 nucleotide sequence: TGTGCCACCAGCAGCGGGGGGGCAGAAGAGACCCAGTACTTC.